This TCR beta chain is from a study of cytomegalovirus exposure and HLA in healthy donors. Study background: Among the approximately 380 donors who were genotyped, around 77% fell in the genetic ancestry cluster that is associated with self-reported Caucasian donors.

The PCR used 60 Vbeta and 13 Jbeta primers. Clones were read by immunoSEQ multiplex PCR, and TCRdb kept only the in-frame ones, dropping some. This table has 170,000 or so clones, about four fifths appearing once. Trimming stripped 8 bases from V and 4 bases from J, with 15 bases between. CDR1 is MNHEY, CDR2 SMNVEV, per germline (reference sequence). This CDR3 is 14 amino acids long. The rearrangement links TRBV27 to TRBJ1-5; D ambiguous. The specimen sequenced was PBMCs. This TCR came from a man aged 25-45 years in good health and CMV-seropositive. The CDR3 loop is CASAVDWVNQPQHF. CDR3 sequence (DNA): TGTGCCAGCGCCGTTGACTGGGTGAATCAGCCCCAGCATTTT.